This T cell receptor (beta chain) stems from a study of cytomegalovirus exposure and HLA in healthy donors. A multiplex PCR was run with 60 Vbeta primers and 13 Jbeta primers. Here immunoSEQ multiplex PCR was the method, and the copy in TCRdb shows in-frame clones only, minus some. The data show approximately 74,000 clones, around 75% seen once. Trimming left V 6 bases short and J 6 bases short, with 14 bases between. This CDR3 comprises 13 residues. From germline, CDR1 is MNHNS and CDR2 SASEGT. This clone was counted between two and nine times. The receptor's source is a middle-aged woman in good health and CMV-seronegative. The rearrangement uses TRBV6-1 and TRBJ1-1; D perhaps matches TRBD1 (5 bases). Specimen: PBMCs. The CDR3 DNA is TGTGCCAGCAGGACCCCAGGGTACGCTGAAGCTTTCTTT. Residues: CASRTPGYAEAFF.